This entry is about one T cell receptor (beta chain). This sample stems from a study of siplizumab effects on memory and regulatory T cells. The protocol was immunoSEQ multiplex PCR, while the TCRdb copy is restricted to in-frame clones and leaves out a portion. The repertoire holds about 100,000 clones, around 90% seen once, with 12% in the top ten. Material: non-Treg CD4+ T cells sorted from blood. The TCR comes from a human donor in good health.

CDR3: CASSYGRPSPYGYTF. CDR3 nucleotides: TGTGCCAGCAGTTACGGGAGGCCAAGCCCCTATGGCTACACCTTC. The genes are TRBV6-6 and TRBJ1-2; D gene ambiguous. V gave up 2 bases and J gave up 4 bases, with 14 bases separating them. The CDR3 spans 15 residues. Germline V gene data show CDR1 as MNHNY and CDR2 as SVGAGI (reference sequence).